These 17 T cell receptor beta chains were all obtained from the same sample, sequenced in a study of monozygotic twins with inflammatory bowel disease. No DNA is given; TCRdb re-called the 5' RACE reads and lists each CDR3 protein once. Its table records 300,000 to 400,000 distinct CDR3 sequences. Sequences were obtained from blood. Receptors were obtained from a human donor with ulcerative colitis or Crohn's disease, or a healthy co-twin of an affected twin (not recorded which).

The chain couples TRBV18 to TRBJ2-1. Germline lookup yields CDR1 KGHSH and CDR2 LQKENI. CDR3 length: 11 residues. This chain's CDR3 is CASCKSDEQFF.

The chain has TRBV12-3 or TRBV12-4 and TRBJ2-2; there is no DNA to check the TCRdb D call of TRBD2. The CDR3 covers 15 residues. CDR3 sequence reads: CASRASGRNTGELFF.

The chain combines TRBV25-1 with TRBJ2-7; TCRdb reports TRBD1, a call that lacks DNA to check it against. Germline V gene lookup returns CDR1 MGHDK and CDR2 SYGVNS. This CDR3 contains 14 residues. CDR3 loop: CASSVSGPIYEQYF.

The chain is built from TRBV27 and TRBJ2-4. CDR1 MNHEY and CDR2 SMNVEV come from the germline V gene (reference sequence). The CDR3 contains 15 residues. The CDR3 sequence is CASSSPGLAKNIQYF.

The chain has TRBV15 and TRBJ2-6. Germline V lookup: CDR1 LNHNV, CDR2 YYDKDF (reference sequence). This CDR3 has 14 amino acids. CDR3 protein: CATEWYSGANVLTF.

The rearrangement joins TRBV28 to TRBJ2-5; the D call of TRBD2 rests on TCRdb alone, since no DNA is present to check it. Germline V gives CDR1 MDHEN, CDR2 SYDVKM. The length of the CDR3 is 14 residues. CDR3 sequence reads: CASSSGLKAETQYF.

The chain employs TRBV6-6 and TRBJ1-5. Germline CDR1 MNHNY, CDR2 SVGAGI (reference sequence). The CDR3 runs 14 residues. CDR3 sequence reads: CASSYAGPNQPQHF.

J is TRBJ2-3 and V is TRBV4-3; TCRdb picks TRBD2, but there is no DNA to check that call. CDR1 and CDR2 (germline): LGHNA, YSLEER. CDR3 length: 16 residues. The CDR3 reads CASSPSSGDPTDTQYF.

The chain has TRBV12-3 or TRBV12-4 and TRBJ2-7; absent DNA, TCRdb's TRBD2 call cannot be checked. This CDR3 has 13 residues. This CDR3 is CASSFGWGYEQYF.

The chain links TRBV20-1 to TRBJ2-1; with no DNA, the TCRdb D assignment of TRBD1 cannot be verified. Per the germline V gene, CDR1 is DFQATT and CDR2 is SNEGSKA (reference sequence). This CDR3 is 14 amino acids long. The CDR3 protein is CSAGRDRGVNEQFF.

The genes are TRBV6-2 or TRBV6-3 and TRBJ2-5; TCRdb returns TRBD1, unconfirmable since there is no DNA. The CDR3 extends over 14 amino acids. The germline V gene encodes CDR1 MNHEY and CDR2 SVGEGT. CDR3 in amino acids: CASRPGTNQETQYF.

V usage is TRBV12-3 or TRBV12-4 and J usage is TRBJ2-5; absent DNA, TCRdb's TRBD1 call cannot be checked. The CDR3 has 14 amino acids. This CDR3 is CASSLDGTPETQYF.

V and J are TRBV10-2 and TRBJ2-7; TCRdb picks TRBD2, but there is no DNA to check that call. The germline gives CDR1 WSHSY, CDR2 SAAADI. The CDR3 runs to 13 residues. The CDR3: CATEGISGGPCKF.

The chain joins TRBV29-1 to TRBJ2-1; TCRdb proposes TRBD2, but this gene call is untestable without DNA. Per the germline V gene, CDR1 is SQVTM and CDR2 is ANQGSEA. The CDR3 has 11 residues. CDR3: CSGTVWDEQFF.

The gene calls are TRBV5-1 and TRBJ2-7; TCRdb's D gene call, TRBD1, goes unchecked for lack of DNA. This CDR3 has 14 amino acids. From germline, CDR1 is SGHRS and CDR2 YFSETQ. The CDR3 loop reads CASSDGQGRYEQYF.

Here the CDR3 reads CASSLRSGGRGSPLHF. This sequence joins TRBV5-6 and TRBJ1-6; TCRdb indicates TRBD1, and absent DNA this call remains unverified. CDR1 is SGHDT, CDR2 YYEEEE, per germline. This CDR3 region has 16 residues. The full variable domain, its missing parts supplied by reference TRBV5-6 and TRBJ1-6, is DAGVTQSPTHLIKTRGQQVTLRCSPKSGHDTVSWYQQALGQGPQFIFQYYEEEERQRGNFPDRFSGHQFPNYSSELNVNALLLGDSALYLCASSLRSGGRGSPLHFGNGTRLTVT.

This chain uses TRBV20-1 with TRBJ2-3; the TCRdb D gene call, TRBD1, has no DNA to confirm it. The CDR3 runs to 14 residues. Germline values: CDR1 DFQATT, CDR2 SNEGSKA (reference sequence). This CDR3 is CSARDSGSTDTQYF.